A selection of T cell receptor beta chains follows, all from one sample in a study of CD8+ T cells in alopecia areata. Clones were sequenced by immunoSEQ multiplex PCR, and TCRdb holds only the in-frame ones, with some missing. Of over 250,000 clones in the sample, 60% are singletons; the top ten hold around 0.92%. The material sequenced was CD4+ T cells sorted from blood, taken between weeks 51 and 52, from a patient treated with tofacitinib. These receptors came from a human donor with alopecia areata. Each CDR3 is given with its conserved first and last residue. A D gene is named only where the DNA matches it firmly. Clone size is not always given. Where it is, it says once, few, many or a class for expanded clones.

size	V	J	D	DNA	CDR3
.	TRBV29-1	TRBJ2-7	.	TGCAGCGTTGGAGGATTGGGCGAGCAGTACTTC	CSVGGLGEQYF
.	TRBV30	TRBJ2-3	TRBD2	TGTGCCTGCCCGGGACTACACACAGATACGCAGTATTTT	CACPGLHTDTQYF
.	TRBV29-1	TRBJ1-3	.	TGCAGCGTTGAAGGACAGAGCTCTGGAAACACCATATATTTT	CSVEGQSSGNTIYF
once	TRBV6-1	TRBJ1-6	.	TGTGCCAGCAGTGAGGAGGTTGTCACGTCACCCCTCCACTTT	CASSEEVVTSPLHF
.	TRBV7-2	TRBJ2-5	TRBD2	TGTGCCAGCAGCTCGTTCGGGGGGATGGAGACCCAGTACTTC	CASSSFGGMETQYF
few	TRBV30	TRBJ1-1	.	TGTGCCTGGAGTCCGCTGGGCACTGAAGCTTTCTTT	CAWSPLGTEAFF
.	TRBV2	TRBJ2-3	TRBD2	TGTGCCAGCAGTGAAAGGGACTACACAGATACGCAGTATTTT	CASSERDYTDTQYF
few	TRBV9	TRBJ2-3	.	TGTGCCAGCAGCGTATCCAGGAGCACAGATACGCAGTATTTT	CASSVSRSTDTQYF
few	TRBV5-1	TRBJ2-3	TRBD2	TGCGCCAGCAGCTCTAGCGGGGCGCGCACAGATACGCAGTATTTT	CASSSSGARTDTQYF
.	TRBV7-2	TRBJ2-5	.	TGTGCCAGCAGCTTAGCGTCGGTAGAACGAGGGACCCAGTACTTC	CASSLASVERGTQYF
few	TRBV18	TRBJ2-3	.	TGTGCCAGCTCACCAGGGGACTTACCAACAGATACGCAGTATTTT	CASSPGDLPTDTQYF
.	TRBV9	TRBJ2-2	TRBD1	TGTGCCAGCAGCTTCGGGACAGCCGTGGGCGGGGAGCTGTTTTTT	CASSFGTAVGGELFF
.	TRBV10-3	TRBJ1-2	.	TGTGCCACCCGTAGGGGATGGGGCTACACCTTC	CATRRGWGYTF
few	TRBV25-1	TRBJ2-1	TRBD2	TGTGCCAGCAGTGACCAGACTAGCGGGGACAATGAGCAGTTCTTC	CASSDQTSGDNEQFF
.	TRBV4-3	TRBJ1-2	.	TGCGCCAGCAGCCAAGAACGGACCTATGGCTACACCTTC	CASSQERTYGYTF
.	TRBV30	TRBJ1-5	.	TGTGCCTGGAGCCCTGGACAGATAGATCAGCCCCAGCATTTT	CAWSPGQIDQPQHF
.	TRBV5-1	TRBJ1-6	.	TGCGCCAGCAGCCCTCGGACGGGGGATTCACCCCTCCACTTT	CASSPRTGDSPLHF
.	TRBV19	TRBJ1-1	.	TGTGCCAGTAGTGTAAAGGCCGCGTCTCCTGAAGCTTTCTTT	CASSVKAASPEAFF
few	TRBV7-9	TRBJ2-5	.	TGTGCCAGCAGCCCGAGGGGGGAAGAGACCCAGTACTTC	CASSPRGEETQYF
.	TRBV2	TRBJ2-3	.	TGTGCCAGCAGTGAAGCGCTTTGGGAGAAGCTAAACACAGATACGCAGTATTTT	CASSEALWEKLNTDTQYF
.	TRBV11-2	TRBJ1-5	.	TGTGCCAGCAGCTTACAAGGGGCGAGCAATCAGCCCCAGCATTTT	CASSLQGASNQPQHF
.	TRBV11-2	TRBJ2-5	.	TGTGCCAGCAGCTTAGTAGGAAGCGCTTTACAAGAGACCCAGTACTTC	CASSLVGSALQETQYF
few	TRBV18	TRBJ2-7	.	TGTGCCAGCTCACCATCTTCCGGATACTACGAGCAGTACTTC	CASSPSSGYYEQYF
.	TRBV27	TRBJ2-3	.	TGTGCCAGCAGTTTTGACAGAGTTAGCACAGATACGCAGTATTTT	CASSFDRVSTDTQYF
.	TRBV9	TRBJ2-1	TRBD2	TGTGCCAGCAGCGTACAGGCGGGGGGTTACAATGAGCAGTTCTTC	CASSVQAGGYNEQFF
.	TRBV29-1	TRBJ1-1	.	TGCAGCGGTCTAAGGGCGACGAGCACTGAAGCTTTCTTT	CSGLRATSTEAFF
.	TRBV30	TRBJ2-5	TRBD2	TGTGCCTGGAGGGGCGGACTAGCGGAAGAGACCCAGTACTTC	CAWRGGLAEETQYF
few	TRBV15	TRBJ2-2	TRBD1	TGTGCCACCAGCAGGGGGGACAGGGGTGCCGGGGAGCTGTTTTTT	CATSRGDRGAGELFF
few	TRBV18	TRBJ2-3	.	TGTGCCAGCTCACCTGAGGGCAGGGTAACAGATACGCAGTATTTT	CASSPEGRVTDTQYF
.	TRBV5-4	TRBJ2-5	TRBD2	TGTGCCAGCAGCTTCGGCGGGGGGCGCCAAGAGACCCAGTACTTC	CASSFGGGRQETQYF
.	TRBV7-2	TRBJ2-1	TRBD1	TGTGCCAGCAGCCCCGGACAGGGGCAAAATGAGCAGTTCTTC	CASSPGQGQNEQFF
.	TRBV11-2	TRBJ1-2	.	TGTGCCAGCAGGCCTGCGTCTGATAACTATGGCTACACCTTC	CASRPASDNYGYTF
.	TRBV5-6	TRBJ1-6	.	TGTGCCAGCAGCTTGGCTTATAAGGGAAGCTCCTATAATTCACCCCTCCACTTT	CASSLAYKGSSYNSPLHF
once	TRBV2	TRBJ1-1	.	TGTGCCAGCAGTTCCGGACAGCCGAACACTGAAGCTTTCTTT	CASSSGQPNTEAFF
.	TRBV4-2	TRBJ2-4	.	TGTGCCAGCAGCCAAGAGGGGGAGTGGGTCAAGATTCAGTACTTC	CASSQEGEWVKIQYF
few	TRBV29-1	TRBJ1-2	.	TGCAGCGTGGATTCCGCCGGGACATGGGGCTACACCTTC	CSVDSAGTWGYTF
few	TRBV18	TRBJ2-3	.	TGTGCCAGCCAGGCTAGAGGGGCAGATACGCAGTATTTT	CASQARGADTQYF
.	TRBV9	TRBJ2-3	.	TGTGCCAGCAGCGCGAGAGGGGGAACCATTAGGGGCACAGATACGCAGTATTTT	CASSARGGTIRGTDTQYF
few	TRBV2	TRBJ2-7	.	TGTGCCAGCAGTGAAGGGCAGGAATGGCCCTTCGAGCAGTACTTC	CASSEGQEWPFEQYF
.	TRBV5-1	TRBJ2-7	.	TGCGCCAGCAGCTCCCTAGGAATCGGAGCGATGTCCTACGAGCAGTACTTC	CASSSLGIGAMSYEQYF
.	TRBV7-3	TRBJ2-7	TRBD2	TGTGCCAGCAGCTTAGAAGCGGGGGGTACCTACGAGCAGTACTTC	CASSLEAGGTYEQYF
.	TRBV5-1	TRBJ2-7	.	TGCGCCAGCAGCTTGACAGGCAACGAGCAGTACTTC	CASSLTGNEQYF
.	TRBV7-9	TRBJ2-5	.	TGTGCCAGCAGCTCCAGACGGGCTCGAGAGACCCAGTACTTC	CASSSRRARETQYF
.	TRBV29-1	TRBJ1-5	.	TGCAGCGTAGTCGTCGGGGCGGGTTCGGATCAGCCCCAGCATTTT	CSVVVGAGSDQPQHF
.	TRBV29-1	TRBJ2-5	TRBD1	TGCAGCGTTGGACAGGGGGCGGCAGAGACCCAGTACTTC	CSVGQGAAETQYF
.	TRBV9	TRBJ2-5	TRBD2	TGTGCCAGCAGCCCAGGGACTAGCGGACAAGAGACTCAGTACTTC	CASSPGTSGQETQYF
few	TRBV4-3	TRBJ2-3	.	TGCGCCAGCAGCCAAGGGGGGTCACAGGGAACAGATACGCAGTATTTT	CASSQGGSQGTDTQYF
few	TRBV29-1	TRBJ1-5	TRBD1	TGCAGCGTTCTGAGAACAGGGGTGAGGCCCCAGCATTTT	CSVLRTGVRPQHF
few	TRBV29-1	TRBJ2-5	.	TGCAGCGTCGCAAGCGGGACCCAGTACTTC	CSVASGTQYF